These 11 T cell receptor beta chains originate from one sample sequenced in a study of cytomegalovirus exposure and HLA in healthy donors listed by TCRdb under 2017. Libraries were made using the immunoSEQ multiplex PCR assay. The multiplex PCR relied on a mix of 60 forward primers for TCR Vbeta segments and 13 reverse primers for TCR Jbeta segments. In its TCRdb copy, this immuneACCESS table keeps in-frame sequences only and misses some clones. Where compared with another copy, unresolved V genes explain less than half of these, and the others have no known cause. Present in this sample are around 60,000 clones, more than 60% of which were seen just once. The ten top clones hold about 53% of the sample. The sample comprised PBMCs. The receptors were gathered from a man in his fifties in good health and CMV-seropositive.

In regard to this clone: The junction departs from the called germline gene at one end, perhaps through a read error. This rearrangement joins TRBV7-9 to TRBJ1-4; the D gene is possibly TRBD1 (5 bases). Germline V lookup: CDR1 SEHNR, CDR2 FQNEAQ (reference sequence). The CDR3 extends over 15 amino acids. CDR3 sequence reads: CSSSLGRGLNEKLFF. The CDR3 nucleotides read TGTTCCAGCAGCTTAGGTCGGGGGTTGAATGAAAAACTGTTTTTT.

The chain couples TRBV5-1 to TRBJ2-3; 11 bases line up with TRBD2. There are 18 residues in the CDR3. In germline, CDR1 is SGHRS, CDR2 YFSETQ. Unmatched junction bases numbered 7, after V lost 0 bases and J lost 1 base. This CDR3 is CASSLVVSGRAGTDTQYF. The CDR3 DNA is TGCGCCAGCAGCTTGGTCGTTAGCGGGAGGGCAGGCACAGATACGCAGTATTTT.

The V gene is TRBV27, the J gene TRBJ2-7; perhaps TRBD2 as D (5 bases). There are 12 residues in the CDR3. The germline V gene encodes CDR1 MNHEY and CDR2 SMNVEV (reference sequence). Trimming removed 5 bases at V and 7 bases at J, with 12 bases between. The CDR3 sequence is CASSPWSGEQYF. The CDR3 nucleotides read TGTGCCAGCAGTCCCTGGAGCGGTGAGCAGTACTTC.

A single count supports this clone. The V gene is TRBV4-3, the J gene TRBJ2-4, with D possibly matching TRBD2 (5 bases). Per germline, CDR1 LGHNA and CDR2 YSLEER. This CDR3 spans 13 amino acids. Trimming stripped 9 bases from V and 8 bases from J, with 17 bases between. The CDR3 DNA reads as TGCGCCAGAAGACCCGGGGAAGCTGACATTCAGTACTTC. As protein: CARRPGEADIQYF.

In its sample, this clone was seen once. The CDR3 coding sequence is TGTGCCTGGAGTTGGGGCAGGGCCATCTCTGGGGCCAACGTCCTGACTTTC. Residues: CAWSWGRAISGANVLTF. The rearrangement joins TRBV30 to TRBJ2-6, with a weak D call TRBD1 (5 bases). The CDR3 runs 17 residues. The germline gives CDR1 GTSNPN, CDR2 SVGIG (reference sequence). V was shortened by 2 bases and J by 0 bases, with 14 bases between the two germline ends.

The chain links TRBV5-1 to TRBJ2-5; 13 bases line up with TRBD2. Germline CDR1 is SGHRS and CDR2 is YFSETQ. V lost 0 bases, J lost 4 bases, and 3 bases stayed unmatched. The CDR3 extends over 16 amino acids. CDR3 region: CASSLGRLAGGETQYF. The CDR3 region has the DNA TGCGCCAGCAGCTTGGGGAGACTAGCGGGAGGAGAGACCCAGTACTTC.

The J gene is TRBJ2-4, the V gene TRBV4-1, with 8 bases that match TRBD1. The CDR3 spans 16 residues. Germline trimming cut 0 bases from V and 8 bases from J; bases unmatched to any gene: 9. Germline loops: CDR1 MGHRA, CDR2 YSYEKL. CDR3 coding DNA: TGCGCCAGCAGCCAAGAAAGCTGGACAGGGTTGTACATTCAGTACTTC. This gives the protein CASSQESWTGLYIQYF.

V gene TRBV29-1 combines with J gene TRBJ1-3, with a tentative D call TRBD1 (5 bases). The CDR3 is 13 amino acids. Between the trimmed V and J ends, which lost 4 bases and 2 bases, there was a span of 9 bases. Germline CDR1 reads SQVTM; CDR2 reads ANQGSEA. Here the CDR3 reads CSVVGTAGNTIYF. The CDR3 DNA sequence: TGCAGCGTTGTTGGGACTGCTGGAAACACCATATATTTT.

The genes are TRBV2 and TRBJ2-7, with 11 bases fitting TRBD1. V shed 7 bases and J 5 bases; nucleotides not matched to a gene: 7. Germline V gene data show CDR1 as SNHLY and CDR2 as FYNNEI. The CDR3 is 14 amino acids. This CDR3 reads CASKGGQGAHEQYF. Here the CDR3 DNA reads TGTGCCAGCAAAGGCGGACAGGGGGCCCACGAGCAGTACTTC.

In nucleotides, the CDR3 is TGTGCCAGCAGCGTACCCGGTCTAGCGGGGACGAGGGCCTTACCCGAGCAGTACTTC. Translated: CASSVPGLAGTRALPEQYF. V and J are TRBV28 and TRBJ2-5, with TRBD2 matching 9 bases. The J call could be wrong; TRBJ2-7 is a better fit for the DNA end. The CDR3 runs 19 residues. Germline V lookup: CDR1 MDHEN, CDR2 SYDVKM.

V is TRBV29-1 and J is TRBJ2-1; D possibly corresponds to TRBD2 (6 bases). The germline gives CDR1 SQVTM, CDR2 ANQGSEA. V was trimmed by 5 bases and J by 9 bases, leaving 8 bases between them. The CDR3 runs to 10 residues. CDR3 sequence reads: CSVKGLEQFF. CDR3 in DNA: TGCAGCGTTAAGGGACTTGAGCAGTTCTTC.